Listed below are T cell receptor beta chains from one sample, sequenced in a study of cytomegalovirus exposure and HLA in healthy donors. Repertoires were generated with immunoSEQ multiplex PCR, while TCRdb's copy carries only in-frame clones and drops some. Found here are tens of thousands of clones, around 96% of them singletons; the top ten hold about 4.4%. The sequenced sample consisted of PBMCs. These receptors came from a man in his late teens or twenties in good health and CMV-seropositive. CDR3s leave out the opening cysteine and the closing phenylalanine or tryptophan.

CDR3 protein: ASSQSRQGATGELF
V gene: TRBV4-3

CDR3 protein: ASSGEDYEQY
V gene: TRBV2

CDR3 protein: ASSPRSKGMGANTEAF
V gene: TRBV11-2

CDR3 protein: ASSAPSSYEQY
V gene: TRBV7-2

CDR3 protein: ASSLVGERETQY
V gene: TRBV9

CDR3 protein: ASSAKGHGYT
V gene: TRBV28

CDR3 protein: ATAKGVYQPQH
V gene: TRBV4-1

CDR3 protein: ASSVGYTDTQY
V gene: TRBV9

CDR3 protein: ASSRQGSEAF
V gene: TRBV19

CDR3 protein: ASSEAGGPYEQF
V gene: TRBV6-4

CDR3 protein: ASSLNDRDYGYT
V gene: TRBV11-3

CDR3 protein: ASSLRRTEAF
V gene: TRBV5-6

CDR3 protein: ASSLDRSYNEQF
V gene: TRBV5-5

CDR3 protein: ATSRGSSGRWTYNEQF
V gene: TRBV15

CDR3 protein: ASSFGLAAAEGQY
V gene: TRBV7-9

CDR3 protein: ASSPLLGNQPQH
V gene: TRBV28

CDR3 protein: ASSTPSGGAETQY
V gene: TRBV5-4

CDR3 protein: ASSSLGGYGYT
V gene: TRBV27

CDR3 protein: ASSLAKGRGDYEQY
V gene: TRBV7-9

CDR3 protein: ASSPLGTSGRHPTDTQY
V gene: TRBV27

CDR3 protein: ASSLLTSGFYNEQF
V gene: TRBV18

CDR3 protein: ASSWGGPAGVEAF
V gene: TRBV5-5

CDR3 protein: ASSQGFRLAGPEGKQSEQY
V gene: TRBV4-1

CDR3 protein: ASSLWSTGLVTEAF
V gene: TRBV28

CDR3 protein: ASSDGQGADTQY
V gene: TRBV6-4

CDR3 protein: ASSPGTSGELF
V gene: TRBV7-3

CDR3 protein: ASSEGRQGRIGYT
V gene: TRBV10-2

CDR3 protein: ASSSSTGLPNSPLH
V gene: TRBV27

CDR3 protein: ASSRDRDSPLH
V gene: TRBV9

CDR3 protein: ASSYGRGGLLEQY
V gene: TRBV6-5

CDR3 protein: ASSYTHRENYEQY
V gene: TRBV6-5

CDR3 protein: ASSVGQGVYSNQPQH
V gene: TRBV7-6

CDR3 protein: ASSPPSGGENEQF
V gene: TRBV18

CDR3 protein: ASSQEDRDGETQY
V gene: TRBV4-1

CDR3 protein: ASSQERQGDTGELF
V gene: TRBV4-2

CDR3 protein: ASSTGRRDQPQH
V gene: TRBV19

CDR3 protein: ASSDRGATYEQY
V gene: TRBV6-5

CDR3 protein: ASSHGFRDRDADTQY
V gene: TRBV4-2

CDR3 protein: ASSSLAGGIIAKNIQY
V gene: TRBV21-1

CDR3 protein: ASSFRRDGNTIY
V gene: TRBV27

CDR3 protein: ASSASSGGSDTQY
V gene: TRBV27

CDR3 protein: ASSHTSVSYSYEQY
V gene: TRBV7-9

CDR3 protein: AWSVLGGKNIQY
V gene: TRBV30

CDR3 protein: ASSFAGTVYNEQF
V gene: TRBV5-1

CDR3 protein: ASRSTSGSTSYEQY
V gene: TRBV28

CDR3 protein: ASTKPRTANTGELF
V gene: TRBV28

CDR3 protein: ASSSGLSSYEQY
V gene: TRBV27

CDR3 protein: SARGGDEQY
V gene: TRBV20-1

CDR3 protein: ASSLEGLGGYT
V gene: TRBV11-2

CDR3 protein: ASSIWYRGQRDQPQH
V gene: TRBV19

CDR3 protein: ASSQTGQETQY
V gene: TRBV4-1